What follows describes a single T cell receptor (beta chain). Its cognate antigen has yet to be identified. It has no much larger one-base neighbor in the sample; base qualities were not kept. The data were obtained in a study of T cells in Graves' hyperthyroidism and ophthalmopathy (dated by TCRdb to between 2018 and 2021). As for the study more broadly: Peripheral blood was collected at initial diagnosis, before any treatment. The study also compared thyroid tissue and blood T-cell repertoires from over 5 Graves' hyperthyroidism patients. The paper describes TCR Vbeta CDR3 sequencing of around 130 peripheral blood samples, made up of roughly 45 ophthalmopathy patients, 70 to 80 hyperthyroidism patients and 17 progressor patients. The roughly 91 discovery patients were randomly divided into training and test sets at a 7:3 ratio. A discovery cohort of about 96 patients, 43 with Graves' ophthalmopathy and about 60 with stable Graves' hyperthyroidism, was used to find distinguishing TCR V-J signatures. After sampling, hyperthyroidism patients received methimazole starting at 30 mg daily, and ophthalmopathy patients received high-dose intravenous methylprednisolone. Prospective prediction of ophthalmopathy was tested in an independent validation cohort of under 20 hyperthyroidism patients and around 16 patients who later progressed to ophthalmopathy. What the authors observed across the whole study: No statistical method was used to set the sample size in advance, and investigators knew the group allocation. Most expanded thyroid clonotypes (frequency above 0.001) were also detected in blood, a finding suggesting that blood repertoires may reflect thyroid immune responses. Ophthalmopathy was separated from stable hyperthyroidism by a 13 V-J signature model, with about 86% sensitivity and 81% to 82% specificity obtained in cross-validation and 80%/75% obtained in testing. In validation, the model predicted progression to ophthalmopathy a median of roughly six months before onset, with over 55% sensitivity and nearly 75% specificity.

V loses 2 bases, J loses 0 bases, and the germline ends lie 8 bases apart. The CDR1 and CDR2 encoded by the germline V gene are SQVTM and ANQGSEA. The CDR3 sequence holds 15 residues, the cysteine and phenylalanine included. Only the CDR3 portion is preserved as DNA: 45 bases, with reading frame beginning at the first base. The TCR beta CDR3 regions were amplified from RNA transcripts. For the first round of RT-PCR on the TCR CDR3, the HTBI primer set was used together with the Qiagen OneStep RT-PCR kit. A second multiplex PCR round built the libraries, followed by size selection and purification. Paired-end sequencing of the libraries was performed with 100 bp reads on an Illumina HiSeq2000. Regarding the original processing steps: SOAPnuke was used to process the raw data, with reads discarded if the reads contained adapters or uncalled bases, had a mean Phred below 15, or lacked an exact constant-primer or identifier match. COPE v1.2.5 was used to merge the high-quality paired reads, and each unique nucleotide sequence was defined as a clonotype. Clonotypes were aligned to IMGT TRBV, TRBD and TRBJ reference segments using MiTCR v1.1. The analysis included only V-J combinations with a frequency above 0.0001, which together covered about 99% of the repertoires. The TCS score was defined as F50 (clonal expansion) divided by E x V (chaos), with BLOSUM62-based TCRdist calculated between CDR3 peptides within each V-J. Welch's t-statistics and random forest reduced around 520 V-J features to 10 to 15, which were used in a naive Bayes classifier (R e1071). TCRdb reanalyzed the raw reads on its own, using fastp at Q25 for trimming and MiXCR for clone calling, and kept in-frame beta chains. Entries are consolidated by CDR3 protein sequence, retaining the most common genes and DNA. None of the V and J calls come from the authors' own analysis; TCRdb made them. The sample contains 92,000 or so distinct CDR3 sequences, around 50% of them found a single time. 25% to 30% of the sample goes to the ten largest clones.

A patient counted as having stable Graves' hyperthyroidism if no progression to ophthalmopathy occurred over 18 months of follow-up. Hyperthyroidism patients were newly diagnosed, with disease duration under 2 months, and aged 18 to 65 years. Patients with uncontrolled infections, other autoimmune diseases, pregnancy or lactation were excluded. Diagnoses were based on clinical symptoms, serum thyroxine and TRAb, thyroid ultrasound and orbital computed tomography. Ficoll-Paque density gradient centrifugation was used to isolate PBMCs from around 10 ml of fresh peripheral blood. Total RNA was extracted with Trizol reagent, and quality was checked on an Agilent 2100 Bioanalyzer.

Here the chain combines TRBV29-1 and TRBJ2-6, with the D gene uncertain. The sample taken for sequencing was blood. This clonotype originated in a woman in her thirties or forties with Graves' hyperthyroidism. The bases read TGCAGCGTTGAACCCCTCAGCTCTGGGGCCAACGTCCTGACTTTC. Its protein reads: CSVEPLSSGANVLTF.